This T cell receptor beta chain was documented in a study of blood T cell repertoires in COVID-19. Study summary: The origin of the acute and convalescent COVID-19 samples was the United States, Italy and Spain.

Per the authors' pipeline: Using reference gene primer amplification, nucleated cell counts were estimated. Profiling relied on immunoSEQ multiplex PCR, and the TCRdb table lists in-frame clones only, not all of them. Clone size and V and J calls were adopted from that table, with D and trimming inferred from the DNA. The sample includes roughly 70,000 clones, 80% to 85% of them seen just once. The CDR3 covers 14 residues. Germline-derived CDR1 and CDR2 are KGHSH and LQKENI. Trimming removed 3 bases at V and 7 bases at J, with 13 bases between. This chain uses TRBV18 with TRBJ2-1, with TRBD1 as a possible D gene (5 bases). This sequence was found in a woman aged 55-69 years with acute or convalescent COVID-19. The sample comprised peripheral blood. CDR3 residues: CASSPDTPRNEQFF. In nucleotides, the CDR3 is TGTGCCAGCTCACCGGACACCCCTCGTAATGAGCAGTTCTTC.